This T cell receptor (beta chain) originates from a study of control samples from healthy donors and cancer patients. The CDR3 sequence is 15 residues long. CDR1 is LGHDT, CDR2 YNNKEL, per germline (reference sequence). V was pared by 0 bases and J by 7 bases, with 10 bases between. TCRdb keeps only in-frame clones here, not all; method: immunoSEQ multiplex PCR. The sample yields 65,000 to 95,000 clones, over 75% seen once. The sequence was collected from a man aged 50 to 59 in good health. Sequenced: blood. The rearrangement links TRBV3-1 (or the pseudogene TRBV3-2) to TRBJ1-6; D not certain. CDR3 sequence (DNA): TGTGCCAGCAGCCAAGAGACCCCACGGAATTCACCCCTCCACTTT. Its protein is CASSQETPRNSPLHF.